This T cell receptor beta chain was sequenced in a study of blood T cell repertoires in COVID-19. Trimming pared 4 bases from V and 9 bases from J, leaving 9 bases between. CDR1 and CDR2 from the germline V gene are GTSNPN and SVGIG (reference sequence). The CDR3 extends over 11 amino acids. This table comes from immunoSEQ multiplex PCR, and its TCRdb copy is limited to in-frame clones, with some not included. The profile shows 180,000 or so clones, 88% of them singletons. This receptor was identified in a woman aged 30 to 39 with acute or convalescent COVID-19. The V call is TRBV30, the J call TRBJ2-2; D gene ambiguous. Source material: peripheral blood. Here the CDR3 reads CAWKSTRELFF. The CDR3 coding sequence is TGTGCCTGGAAATCTACCAGGGAGCTGTTTTTT.